This T cell receptor beta chain emerged from a study of T cells in Graves' hyperthyroidism and ophthalmopathy (dated by TCRdb to about 2019). Regarding the study in general: Peripheral blood was collected at initial diagnosis, before any treatment. The approximately 100 discovery patients were divided at random into training and test sets in a 7:3 ratio. Whether ophthalmopathy could be predicted prospectively was tested in an independent validation cohort made up of under 20 hyperthyroidism patients plus 17 patients who later progressed to ophthalmopathy. To identify distinguishing TCR V-J signatures, a discovery cohort of around 98 patients was used, comprising 40 to 45 with Graves' ophthalmopathy and 57 with stable Graves' hyperthyroidism. After sampling, hyperthyroidism patients received methimazole starting at 30 mg daily, and ophthalmopathy patients received high-dose intravenous methylprednisolone. In roughly six Graves' hyperthyroidism patients, the study also compared T-cell repertoires from thyroid tissue with T-cell repertoires from blood. The paper reports TCR Vbeta CDR3 sequencing of over 120 peripheral blood samples: some 41 ophthalmopathy, around 80 hyperthyroidism and around 17 progressor patients.

The germline V gene (reference sequence) provides CDR1 PRHDT and CDR2 FYEKMQ. The CDR3, cysteine through phenylalanine, is 19 amino acids long. Kept here is only the CDR3 DNA, which spans 57 bases and is read in frame from base 1. What the study reported, not specific to this receptor: Most expanded thyroid clonotypes (frequency above 0.001) were also detected in blood, a finding suggesting that blood repertoires may reflect thyroid immune responses. Sample size was not statistically predetermined, and blinding of investigators to group allocation was not performed. Ophthalmopathy was separated from stable hyperthyroidism by a 13 V-J signature model, with about 86% sensitivity and roughly 81% specificity obtained in cross-validation and 80%/75% obtained in testing. During validation, the model predicted progression to ophthalmopathy a median of approximately 6.5 months ahead of onset, with approximately 70% sensitivity and 72% to 80% specificity.

This clonotype was picked up many times. There is no known antigen for this receptor. A junction boundary mismatches the germline segment, possibly from a read error. The TCR beta CDR3 regions were amplified from the RNA transcripts. For the first round of RT-PCR on the TCR CDR3, the HTBI primer set was used together with the Qiagen OneStep RT-PCR kit. Libraries were constructed in a second round of multiplex PCR, after which size selection and purification were carried out. Sequencing of the libraries was done on an Illumina HiSeq2000 using paired-end 100 bp reads. The source study handled its data this way. SOAPnuke was used to process the raw data, removing reads that contained adapters or uncalled bases, had a mean Phred below 15, or lacked an exact match to the constant primer or identifier. High-quality paired reads were merged using COPE v1.2.5, and each unique nucleotide sequence was defined as a clonotype. Clonotypes were aligned to IMGT TRBV, TRBD and TRBJ reference segments using MiTCR v1.1. The analysis was restricted to V-J combinations with a frequency above 0.0001, which together covered 99% to 99.2% of the repertoires. A TCS score was defined as the ratio between F50 (clonal expansion) and ExV (chaos), using BLOSUM62-based TCRdist between CDR3 peptides within each V-J. Welch's t-statistics and random forest reduced 500 to 550 V-J features to some 14, which were used in a naive Bayes classifier (R e1071). The raw public reads went through TCRdb reprocessing: fastp at Q25, MiXCR clone calling, in-frame beta chains kept. Each CDR3 protein appears once, grouped with its most common genes and DNA. TCRdb, not the original authors, processed these V and J calls. The sample data list about 350,000 distinct CDR3 sequences, and approximately 18% of these were observed just once. The ten top clones hold 15% to 18% of the sample.

Ophthalmopathy patients had moderately to severely active disease, with a Clinical Activity Score of 3 or more, a NOSPECS grade of 4 or more, and a disease duration of less than 3 months. Exclusion was applied to patients with uncontrolled infections, other autoimmune diseases, pregnancy or lactation. Diagnoses were based on clinical symptoms, serum thyroxine and TRAb, thyroid ultrasound and orbital computed tomography. Ficoll-Paque density gradient centrifugation was used to isolate PBMCs from 8 to 10 ml of fresh peripheral blood. Total RNA was extracted with Trizol reagent, and quality was checked on an Agilent 2100 Bioanalyzer.

In this chain, TRBV13 is recombined with TRBJ2-3; a stretch of 7 junction bases matches TRBD1. The sequence was obtained from a woman aged 40 to 50 with Graves' ophthalmopathy. The sequenced sample consisted of blood. The CDR3 reads CASSITLRGGAGSTDTRYF. Here is the DNA: TGTGCCAGCAGCATAACCTTGAGAGGGGGCGCGGGCAGCACAGATACGCGGTATTTT.